The clone carrying this T cell receptor beta chain was seen ten or more times. These data come from a study of spatial heterogeneity in lung cancer. Per the germline V gene, CDR1 is KGHDR and CDR2 is SFDVKD. V lost 3 bases and J lost 5; bases outside the gene matches: 2. This CDR3 spans 13 amino acids. The time point denotes: sample taken at primary tumor resection. Sequencing of whole RNA from tumor, nontumor lung or frozen PBMC involved no sorting. TCRdb re-called the 5' RACE reads with MiXCR, one entry per CDR3 protein. The sample lists about 27,000 distinct CDR3 sequences, 6.9% occurring once. This specimen was PBMCs, taken at surgery. The TCR was taken from a male donor with early-stage non-small cell lung cancer. The chain uses TRBV24-1 and TRBJ2-5; 7 nucleotides line up with TRBD1. The CDR3 region is CATSDRGLETQYF. The CDR3 DNA reads as TGTGCCACCAGTGATAGGGGGCTTGAGACCCAGTACTTC.